This TCR beta chain was captured in a study of T cell responses to AZD1222 COVID-19 vaccine (dated by TCRdb to the early 2020s). Broadly, across the study: AZD1222 recipients with second doses at about 4 weeks or about 12 weeks were pooled, because spike-specific TCR depth and breadth did not differ between schedules. TCR sequencing was performed for about 250 trial participants, of whom some 200 were given two doses of AZD1222 and around 25 were given two doses of MenACWY control vaccine. Trial participants were enrolled into age subgroups of 18-55, 56-69 and 70-plus years, which contained about 150, 28 and 57 TCR-sequenced participants, respectively.

The full study reports these points: Conclusions about previously exposed vaccinees are limited, since just five or six AZD1222 recipients were seropositive for SARS-CoV-2 at baseline. Because no samples from the day 14 peak response were available, repertoires could be characterized only after the peak T cell response. After two AZD1222 doses, both the breadth and the depth of spike-specific TCRs were significantly higher than at day 0 and than in MenACWY recipients. Nearly half of unique spike-specific TCRs reportedly recognized epitopes outside regions mutated in the B.1.351 and B.1.1.7 variants. Participants were mostly white British, with more females than males. The authors suggested clonal diversity may have been underestimated. In the small 56-69-year group, the increase in depth fell short of significance, most likely because of low power. The whole spike protein was spanned by vaccine-associated CD4 TCRs, and dominant responses were seen in regions 160-218 and 743-854.

This clone was seen a handful of times. It has no known antigen specificity. Base qualities are not at hand, and no much larger clone is one base apart. This specimen's time point label, per the study, means: baseline before first vaccination. Vaccinee samples were obtained from the UK trials COV001 and COV002, which included a single-blind randomized controlled phase 2/3 trial of AZD1222 (ChAdOx1 nCoV-19) in healthy adults. For TCRbeta chain sequencing, PBMC samples from trial participants were taken at day 0 and at day 28 after the second dose. The CDR3 regions of human TCRbeta chains were analyzed by immunosequencing. In the original analysis: TCRs in the repertoires were compared against a reference library of SARS-CoV-2-specific TCRs that had been generated with the MIRA antigen-specificity platform. Breadth was defined as the fraction of unique TCRs that were SARS-CoV-2-associated. Depth was defined as the fraction of total T cells that were SARS-CoV-2-associated. Using the MIRA data, each spike-specific TCR was assigned both to the spike region to which the TCR was reactive and to a CD4 or CD8 class. Log10-transformed breadth and depth values were compared by one-way ANOVA with Sidak's multiple comparisons tests. Drawn from immuneACCESS, this table holds only the in-frame rearrangements with V and J called that TCRdb kept. Clones are partly lost; checked studies trace under half to an unresolved V gene and leave the rest unexplained. V, J and clone size derive from that table, while D and trimming were established from the DNA sequence. The sample records around 130,000 clones, more than 80% of which are singletons. The leading ten clones occupy approximately 3.3% of the sample.

As encoded in the germline V gene, CDR1 is SGHNT while CDR2 is YENEEA. V is trimmed back by 5 bases and J by 0 bases, and the junction contains 3 bases that no gene match accounts for. The CDR3 contains 15 residues, cysteine and phenylalanine counted. Only the CDR3 region is kept as DNA, spanning 45 bases read in frame from base 1. This receptor was taken from an adult in good health. The specimen was peripheral blood, collected on day 0 of AZD1222 vaccination. The chain is made from TRBV11-3 and TRBJ2-2, and 7 junctional nucleotides match TRBD1. The nucleotide sequence reads TGTGCCAGCAGCGATGGGACAGCGAACACCGGGGAGCTGTTTTTT. It translates to CASSDGTANTGELFF.